This record looks at one T cell receptor (beta chain) sequence and its context. These data are taken from a study of blood T cell repertoires in COVID-19. Data came from immunoSEQ multiplex PCR; TCRdb stores just in-frame clones and leaves some out. The sample lists some 55,000 clones, 90% occurring once. The sequenced sample was peripheral blood. This sequence originates from a woman aged 40-49 years with active COVID-19.

The CDR3 here is CASRTGQGSAEKLFF. The CDR3, as DNA: TGTGCCAGCAGGACCGGGCAGGGGTCGGCTGAAAAACTGTTTTTT. The chain employs TRBV7-9 and TRBJ1-4, with a tentative D call TRBD1 (6 bases). Germline-derived CDR1 and CDR2 are SEHNR and FQNEAQ (reference sequence). CDR3 length: 15 residues. V lost 6 bases, J lost 7 bases, and 18 bases lay in between.